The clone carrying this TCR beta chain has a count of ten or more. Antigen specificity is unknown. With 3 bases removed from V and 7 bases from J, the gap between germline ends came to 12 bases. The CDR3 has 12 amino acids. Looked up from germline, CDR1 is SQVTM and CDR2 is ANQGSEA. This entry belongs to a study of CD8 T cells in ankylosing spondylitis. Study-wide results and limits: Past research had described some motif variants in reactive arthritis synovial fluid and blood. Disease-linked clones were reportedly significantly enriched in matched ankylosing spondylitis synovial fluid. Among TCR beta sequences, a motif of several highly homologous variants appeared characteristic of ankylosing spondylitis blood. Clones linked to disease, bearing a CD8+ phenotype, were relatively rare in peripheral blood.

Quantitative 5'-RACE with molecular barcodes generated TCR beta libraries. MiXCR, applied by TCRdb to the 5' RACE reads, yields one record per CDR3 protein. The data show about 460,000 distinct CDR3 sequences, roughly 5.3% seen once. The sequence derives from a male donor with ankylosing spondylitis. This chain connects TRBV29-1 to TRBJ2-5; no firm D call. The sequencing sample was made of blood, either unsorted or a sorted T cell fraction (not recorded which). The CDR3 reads CSVEFQWRTQYF. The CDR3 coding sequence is TGCAGCGTTGAGTTCCAGTGGAGGACCCAGTACTTC.